The present T cell receptor (beta chain) was sequenced within a study of blood T cell repertoires in COVID-19. Study background: Samples representing acute and convalescent COVID-19 were sourced from the United States, Italy and Spain. T cells, B-cell-depleted T cells, or PBMCs provided the cDNA or gDNA that served as material.

Germline assignment: CDR1 SNHLY and CDR2 FYNNEI. The CDR3 consists of 14 residues. The ends lost 6 bases at V and 6 bases at J; junction bases unmatched: 10. In its sample, this clone was seen a few times. Original handling: Amplification from reference gene primers served as the basis for estimated nucleated cell counts. Sequencing was performed with immunoSEQ multiplex PCR; in TCRdb, only in-frame clones are kept and a portion is missing. V and J calls and clone size are those listed in that table; D and trimming were worked out from the DNA. The top ten clones hold about a tenth of a sample with over 25,000 clones, roughly nine tenths of them seen once.

V is TRBV2 and J is TRBJ2-7, with 8 bases fitting TRBD2. Material: peripheral blood. The source of this sequence is a human donor with active COVID-19. The donor label of this sample is uncertain. CDR3 sequence: CASRTSGLRTEQYF. The CDR3, as DNA: TGTGCCAGCAGAACTAGCGGCCTAAGGACCGAGCAGTACTTC.